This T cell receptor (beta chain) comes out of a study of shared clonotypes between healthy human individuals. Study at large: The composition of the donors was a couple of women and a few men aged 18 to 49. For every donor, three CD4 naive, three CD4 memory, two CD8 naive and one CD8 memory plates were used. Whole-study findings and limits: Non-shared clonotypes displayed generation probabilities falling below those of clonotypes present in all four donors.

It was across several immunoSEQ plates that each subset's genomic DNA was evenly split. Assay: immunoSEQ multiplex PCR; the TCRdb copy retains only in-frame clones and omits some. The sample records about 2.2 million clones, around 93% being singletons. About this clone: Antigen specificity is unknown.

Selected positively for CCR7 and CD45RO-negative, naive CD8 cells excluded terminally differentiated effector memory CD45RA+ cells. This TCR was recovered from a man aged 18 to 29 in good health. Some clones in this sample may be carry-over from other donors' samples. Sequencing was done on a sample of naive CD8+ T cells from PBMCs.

In nucleotides, the CDR3 is TGTGCCAGCAGTGAATATACAGGGTGGGGCAATGAGCAGTTCTTC. Its protein is CASSEYTGWGNEQFF. V gene TRBV25-1 combines with J gene TRBJ2-1; perhaps TRBD1 as D (6 bases). Germline V gene sequence: CDR1 MGHDK, CDR2 SYGVNS. This CDR3 has 15 amino acids. The germline V and J ends were trimmed by 0 bases and 6 bases, with 12 bases remaining between them.